Following are 7 T cell receptor beta chains from one sample sequenced in a study of blood T cell repertoires in COVID-19 (TCRdb year 2020). Receptor amplification or capture employed the immunoSEQ multiplex PCR assay. This is the immuneACCESS table as TCRdb keeps it, with only in-frame sequences that have V and J called. A part of the clones is gone; compared with another copy, unresolved V genes explain less than half, and the rest is unexplained. The sample records under 200,000 clones, about 86% of which are singletons. The ten most abundant clones make up about 7% of the sample. The sample consisted of peripheral blood. The receptors were sampled from a man aged 50-59 years with active or convalescent COVID-19.

This clone was found a few times. The rearrangement uses TRBV5-4 and TRBJ1-3, with D perhaps matching TRBD1 (6 bases). Trimming stripped 4 bases from V and 1 base from J, with 12 bases between. The CDR3 is made up of 15 amino acids. Germline assignment: CDR1 SGHNT and CDR2 YYREEE (reference sequence). CDR3: CASSTDSFSGNTIYF. Here the CDR3 DNA reads TGTGCCAGCAGCACGGACAGCTTTTCTGGAAACACCATATATTTT. Complete variable domain (other parts from reference TRBV5-4 and TRBJ1-3): ETGVTQSPTHLIKTRGQQVTLRCSSQSGHNTVSWYQQALGQGPQFIFQYYREEENGRGNFPPRFSGLQFPNYSSELNVNALELDDSALYLCASSTDSFSGNTIYFGEGSWLTVV.

The CDR3 here is CASSPALTSGSLRYNEQFF. CDR3 nucleotides: TGTGCCAGCTCACCGGCCCTGACTAGCGGGAGCCTGCGGTACAATGAGCAGTTCTTC. This sequence joins TRBV18 and TRBJ2-1; 12 nucleotides line up with TRBD2. Germline lookup yields CDR1 KGHSH and CDR2 LQKENI. The CDR3 consists of 19 residues. Trimming removed 3 bases from V and 4 bases from J; junction bases left unmatched: 13.

The J gene is TRBJ2-2, the V gene TRBV6-4; TRBD1 matches at 9 bases. The CDR3 runs 17 residues. Looked up from germline, CDR1 is MRHNA and CDR2 is SNTAGT. V shed 5 bases, J shed 1 base, and the junction held 8 bases outside the gene matches. Here the CDR3 reads CASSPNPGQGNTGELFF. CDR3 DNA sequence: TGTGCCAGCAGTCCTAATCCGGGACAGGGGAACACCGGGGAGCTGTTTTTT.

The V and J genes are TRBV7-3 and TRBJ2-3; no clear D. V was shortened by 1 base and J by 8 bases, with 10 bases between the two germline ends. The CDR3 is made up of 13 amino acids. Germline V CDR1 and CDR2: SGHTA, FQGTGA. CDR3 residues: CASSLNHPGTQYF. CDR3 DNA sequence: TGTGCCAGCAGCTTAAATCATCCCGGTACGCAGTATTTT.

The V gene is TRBV5-4, the J gene TRBJ2-7; TRBD2 matches at 10 bases. The CDR3 extends over 18 amino acids. Germline V gene lookup returns CDR1 SGHNT and CDR2 YYREEE (reference sequence). V lost 7 bases, J lost 0 bases, and 16 bases stayed unmatched. In nucleotides, the CDR3 is TGTGCCAGCCCGTCGGGGTTCGGACTAGCGGACGACTCCTACGAGCAGTACTTC. Protein sequence: CASPSGFGLADDSYEQYF. Full variable domain (outside the CDR3, taken from reference TRBV5-4 and TRBJ2-7): ETGVTQSPTHLIKTRGQQVTLRCSSQSGHNTVSWYQQALGQGPQFIFQYYREEENGRGNFPPRFSGLQFPNYSSELNVNALELDDSALYLCASPSGFGLADDSYEQYFGPGTRLTVT.

The chain couples TRBV4-3 to TRBJ1-1, with D hard to call. CDR3 length equals 17 residues. CDR1 and CDR2 from the germline V gene are LGHNA and YSLEER. Trimming removed 0 bases at V and 0 bases at J, with 14 bases between. The CDR3, as DNA: TGCGCCAGCAGCCAAGACCGAACCGGTGCTCTGAACACTGAAGCTTTCTTT. Its protein is CASSQDRTGALNTEAFF.

The chain is built from TRBV6-2 or TRBV6-3 and TRBJ1-2, with 9 nucleotides matching TRBD1. The V and J ends lost 5 bases and 5 bases, in that order; junction bases with no gene match: 12. Germline V gives CDR1 MNHEY, CDR2 SVGEGT. This CDR3 has 16 amino acids. The CDR3 region has the DNA TGTGCCAGCAGTGGCTCAACAGGGGGCAATCTTTATGGCTACACCTTC. Its protein product is CASSGSTGGNLYGYTF.